Following are 9 T cell receptor beta chains from one sample sequenced in a study of early stage breast cancer tumors. The table came from immunoSEQ multiplex PCR; TCRdb's copy has only in-frame clones and leaves some out. This sample carries approximately 54,000 clones, roughly 73% of them seen once, and the ten largest clones take roughly 3.5%. The sample taken for sequencing was blood. These TCRs come from a person aged 35-49 years with breast cancer.

This clone was picked up a small number of times. CDR3 sequence reads: CASSDPLQTDTQYF. The CDR3 region has the DNA TGTGCCAGCAGTGACCCCCTCCAGACAGATACGCAGTATTTT. This sequence joins TRBV6-1 and TRBJ2-3; the D is unclear. This CDR3 contains 14 residues. Trimming removed 3 bases at V and 3 bases at J, with 10 bases between. Per the germline V gene, CDR1 is MNHNS and CDR2 is SASEGT.

The chain combines TRBV12-5 with TRBJ1-1; no definite D call. The germline V gene encodes CDR1 LGHNT and CDR2 FRNRAP. CDR3 length: 14 amino acids. V lost 3 bases and J 1 base, leaving 9 bases between the germline ends. Written as DNA, the CDR3 is TGTGCTAGTGGTTTAGGGCGGGCGAACACTGAAGCTTTCTTT. This codes for CASGLGRANTEAFF.

This clone was detected only a few times. This rearrangement joins TRBV15 to TRBJ2-3; D might be TRBD1 or TRBD2, each matching 6 bases. V gave up 0 bases and J gave up 10 bases, with 11 bases separating them. Germline V gives CDR1 LNHNV, CDR2 YYDKDF (reference sequence). This CDR3 is 13 amino acids long. CDR3 nucleotide sequence: TGTGCCACCAGCAGAGATCTAGGGGGGTCGCAGTATTTT. Translating gives CATSRDLGGSQYF.

The chain is built from TRBV27 and TRBJ1-3; D unresolved. CDR1 is MNHEY and CDR2 is SMNVEV in the germline V gene (reference sequence). CDR3 length: 14 amino acids. The V gene lost 5 bases and the J gene lost 4 bases, with 12 bases spanning the gap. Written as DNA, the CDR3 is TGTGCCAGCAGTCTTATGGGAACCGGAAACACCATATATTTT. The encoded protein is CASSLMGTGNTIYF.

In its sample, this clone was seen once. V gene TRBV27 combines with J gene TRBJ2-5; 11 bases align to TRBD2. CDR1 MNHEY and CDR2 SMNVEV come from the germline V gene (reference sequence). Losses at the gene ends were 5 bases for V and 5 bases for J; bases not matched to a gene: 7. This CDR3 is 15 amino acids long. The CDR3 loop reads CASSEIAGGQETQYF. CDR3 DNA sequence: TGTGCCAGCAGTGAAATAGCGGGAGGGCAGGAGACCCAGTACTTC.

V is TRBV6-1 and J is TRBJ2-7; D remains ambiguous. The CDR3 spans 13 residues. The germline CDR1 and CDR2 sequences are MNHNS and SASEGT. Trimming took 2 bases from V and 5 from J, leaving 10 bases between them. This CDR3 is CASSEKGWDEQYF. The CDR3, as DNA: TGTGCCAGCAGTGAAAAAGGCTGGGACGAGCAGTACTTC.

The chain uses TRBV7-2 and TRBJ2-1; D is undetermined. Germline V gene sequence: CDR1 SGHTA, CDR2 FQGNSA. The CDR3 spans 13 residues. The V end lost 4 bases, the J end lost 6 bases, and 10 bases lay between the germline ends. DNA of the CDR3: TGTGCCAGCAGCTCTGGACCCGGCAATGAGCAGTTCTTC. It is translated as CASSSGPGNEQFF.

The V gene is TRBV2, the J gene TRBJ1-1; tentative D call: TRBD1 (6 bases). Germline V gene data show CDR1 as SNHLY and CDR2 as FYNNEI. Trimming removed 6 bases from V and 7 bases from J, with 15 bases in between. This CDR3 has 13 residues. The CDR3 DNA reads TGTGCCAGCAGGACGGACAGTATAGATGAAGCTTTCTTT. This gives the protein CASRTDSIDEAFF.

This clone turned up a few times. V is TRBV29-1 and J is TRBJ2-3; 10 nucleotides agree with TRBD2. The CDR3 runs 14 residues. CDR1 and CDR2 from the germline V gene are SQVTM and ANQGSEA. V lost 7 bases and J lost 3; bases outside the gene matches: 7. The chain's CDR3 is CSAESGGGTDTQYF. CDR3 DNA sequence: TGCAGCGCCGAAAGCGGGGGGGGGACAGATACGCAGTATTTT.